Below, 10 T cell receptor beta chains from the same sample are listed, as sequenced in a study of cytomegalovirus exposure and HLA in healthy donors. Some clones are missing from TCRdb's copy, which holds only in-frame ones; the method was immunoSEQ multiplex PCR. The sample includes some 150,000 clones, approximately 90% seen only once; the top ten take under 3%. Material: PBMCs. The receptors were sampled from a man aged 18 to 29 in good health and CMV-seronegative.

This chain links TRBV13 with TRBJ2-2, with D perhaps matching TRBD2 (7 bases). This CDR3 has 17 residues. Trimming cost V 0 bases and J 0 bases, with 11 bases left between them. Germline CDR1 is PRHDT and CDR2 is FYEKMQ (reference sequence). The CDR3 reads CASSLGRGAANTGELFF. The CDR3 nucleotides are TGTGCCAGCAGCTTAGGTCGGGGGGCCGCGAACACCGGGGAGCTGTTTTTT.

The gene calls are TRBV10-3 and TRBJ2-5, with 8 bases that match TRBD1. V gave up 5 bases and J gave up 5 bases; unmatched junction bases: 7. The CDR3 runs to 14 residues. Germline lookup yields CDR1 ENHRY and CDR2 SYGVKD. CDR3 region: CAISNPGGEETQYF. The CDR3 nucleotides are TGTGCCATCAGTAACCCAGGGGGCGAGGAGACCCAGTACTTC.

This rearrangement joins TRBV6-5 to TRBJ1-4; 7 bases are shared with TRBD1. The CDR3 runs to 16 residues. CDR1 and CDR2 from the germline V gene are MNHEY and SVGAGI. Trimming at V came to 4 bases and at J to 8 bases, leaving 13 bases not matched to a gene. For the CDR3, the DNA is TGTGCCAGCAGTTCGACACTGGACAGGTCTGAGGAAAAACTGTTTTTT. It encodes CASSSTLDRSEEKLFF.

J is TRBJ1-1 and V is TRBV5-1, with D uncertain. Trimming removed 3 bases from V and 3 bases from J, with 12 bases in between. The germline gives CDR1 SGHRS, CDR2 YFSETQ. CDR3 length: 14 amino acids. The CDR3: CASSSMGQDTEAFF. The CDR3 DNA sequence: TGCGCCAGCAGCTCCATGGGCCAGGACACTGAAGCTTTCTTT.

The V gene is TRBV27, the J gene TRBJ2-2; a weak D match, TRBD1 (6 bases). CDR3 length equals 15 residues. Trimming removed 6 bases at V and 0 bases at J, with 11 bases between. Germline CDR1 reads MNHEY; CDR2 reads SMNVEV (reference sequence). This CDR3 is CASRAGTSNTGELFF. CDR3 DNA: TGTGCCAGCAGAGCCGGGACATCGAACACCGGGGAGCTGTTTTTT.

V and J are TRBV29-1 and TRBJ2-7; the match to TRBD2 covers 7 bases. The CDR3 length is 14 residues. V shed 7 bases, J shed 0 bases, and the junction held 9 bases outside the gene matches. Germline assignment: CDR1 SQVTM and CDR2 ANQGSEA. CDR3: CSAERRGNSYEQYF. CDR3 nucleotide sequence: TGCAGCGCCGAGAGGCGGGGGAACTCCTACGAGCAGTACTTC.

This chain links TRBV11-2 with TRBJ1-2; D is undetermined. The germline V gene has CDR1 SGHAT and CDR2 FQNNGV. This CDR3 is 11 amino acids long. Trimming stripped 2 bases from V and 7 bases from J, with 5 bases between. CDR3 amino acids: CASSLSGGYTF. In DNA form, the CDR3 reads TGTGCCAGCAGCTTATCGGGTGGCTACACCTTC.

The sample holds one count of this clone. This chain uses TRBV5-1 with TRBJ2-1; D is perhaps TRBD2 (5 bases). The germline V gene encodes CDR1 SGHRS and CDR2 YFSETQ. The V gene lost 1 base and the J gene lost 6 bases, with 8 bases spanning the gap. CDR3 length: 13 residues. CDR3: CASSLTSRNEQFF. CDR3 nucleotide sequence: TGCGCCAGCAGCTTGACTAGTCGCAATGAGCAGTTCTTC.

Of note for this clone: One end of the junction fails to match germline, which may point to a read error. The chain joins TRBV6-6 to TRBJ1-2, with D possibly TRBD1 on 5 matching bases. The CDR3 has 14 amino acids. The V gene's germline CDR1 is MNHNY and CDR2 SVGAGI (reference sequence). The CDR3 DNA reads as TGTGCCAGCAGTTCAAATAACCGGGGGGGTGGCAACACCTTC. Translating gives CASSSNNRGGGNTF.

This clone has a single count. This sequence joins TRBV5-6 and TRBJ1-1; D is ambiguous. Looked up from germline, CDR1 is SGHDT and CDR2 is YYEEEE. The CDR3 loop spans 13 amino acids. The V gene lost 0 bases and the J gene lost 11 bases, with 14 bases spanning the gap. CDR3 coding DNA: TGTGCCAGCAGCTTGGACTTAGATCCGTGGGCTTTCTTT. This gives the protein CASSLDLDPWAFF.